Shown below are 22 T cell receptor beta chains from a single sample sequenced in a study of T cell repertoires in cytomegalovirus infection. A single record per CDR3 protein comes from TCRdb applying MiXCR to the reads. This table has approximately 990,000 distinct CDR3 sequences, around 31% appearing once. Which antigens these TCRs recognize remains unknown. The sample in question was cultured CD8+ T cells from PBMCs, obtained from culture after CMV antigen stimulation. The origin of the receptors is a human donor in good health (CMV status not recorded). Some clones in this sample may be carry-over from other donors' samples.

This clonotype came up a few times. The chain uses TRBV19 and TRBJ1-1; 8 bases fit TRBD1. V lost 8 bases to trimming and J lost 5 bases; unmatched junction nucleotides: 10. From germline, CDR1 is LNHDA and CDR2 SQIVND (reference sequence). CDR3 length: 14 residues. CDR3 in amino acids: CASFPQGAGTEAFF. The DNA of the CDR3 is TGTGCCAGTTTTCCCCAGGGGGCGGGAACTGAAGCTTTCTTT.

This sequence joins TRBV7-9 and TRBJ2-3, with 9 bases matching TRBD2. The CDR3 contains 16 residues. Germline-derived CDR1 and CDR2 are SEHNR and FQNEAQ (reference sequence). The junction had 7 bases not matched to a gene; V was cut back by 4 bases and J by 2 bases. The CDR3 here is CASSSLSGGITDTQYF. Here the CDR3 DNA reads TGTGCCAGCAGCTCCTTAAGCGGGGGGATCACAGATACGCAGTATTTT.

The chain has TRBV27 and TRBJ2-5; D remains ambiguous. With 0 bases removed from V and 4 bases from J, the gap between germline ends came to 6 bases. The length of the CDR3 is 13 residues. Germline V lookup: CDR1 MNHEY, CDR2 SMNVEV (reference sequence). CDR3 loop: CASSLSIGETQYF. The CDR3 bases are TGTGCCAGCAGTTTATCGATAGGAGAGACCCAGTACTTC.

Remarks on this clonotype: With a much larger clone just one base away, this may be a read error. This chain uses TRBV7-2 with TRBJ2-2, with D tentatively TRBD2 (5 bases). The CDR3 runs to 13 residues. Germline V gene data show CDR1 as SGHTA and CDR2 as FQGNSA. For the CDR3, the DNA is TGTGCCAACAGCTCCAGGAGGACCGGGGAGCTGTTTTTT. This codes for CANSSRRTGELFF.

This clonotype has more than one count but fewer than ten. The CDR3 DNA reads as TGTGCCAGCAGCCAAGGGACAGCCGGACAGCCCCAGCATTTT. This gives the protein CASSQGTAGQPQHF. The genes are TRBV7-8 and TRBJ1-5; 7 bases are a match to TRBD1. The V gene end was trimmed by 5 bases and the J gene end by 7 bases; junction bases not matched to a gene: 8. This CDR3 comprises 14 residues. Germline loops: CDR1 SGHVS, CDR2 FQNEAQ.

The chain has TRBV4-1 and TRBJ2-2; D call uncertain. The CDR3 extends over 18 amino acids. The ends were cut back, 2 bases at V and 4 bases at J, with 20 bases in the middle. The germline V gene encodes CDR1 MGHRA and CDR2 YSYEKL. The CDR3 coding sequence is TGCGCCAGCAGCCAACGGGCCACCGCTCGTCTAGGCACCGGGGAGCTGTTTTTT. The encoded protein is CASSQRATARLGTGELFF.

This clonotype has more than one count but fewer than ten. The chain couples TRBV12-3 or TRBV12-4 to TRBJ2-5; D ambiguous. The CDR3 is 12 amino acids. The V end was cut by 5 bases, the J end by 4 bases, with 8 bases between. The CDR3 region is CASSSVGETQYF. The CDR3 coding sequence is TGTGCCAGCAGTAGTGTGGGAGAGACCCAGTACTTC.

The V and J genes are TRBV7-8 and TRBJ2-1; 11 bases agree with TRBD2. J was trimmed by 0 bases and V by 2 bases; bases with no gene match: 6. The germline V gene has CDR1 SGHVS and CDR2 FQNEAQ. This CDR3 is built from 18 residues. CDR3 amino acids: CASSLIAGGVSSYNEQFF. In DNA, the CDR3 is TGTGCCAGCAGCTTAATAGCGGGGGGGGTTAGCTCCTACAATGAGCAGTTCTTC.

The rearrangement uses TRBV6-5 and TRBJ2-1; D gene uncertain. The germline V and J ends were trimmed by 2 bases and 9 bases, with 5 bases remaining between them. Germline CDR1 reads MNHEY; CDR2 reads SVGAGI. CDR3 length equals 11 residues. In nucleotides, the CDR3 is TGTGCCAGCAGTTACCGGAGTGAGCAGTTCTTC. The encoded protein is CASSYRSEQFF.

The chain joins TRBV27 to TRBJ1-4; 8 bases match TRBD1. This CDR3 is built from 14 residues. Germline CDR1 reads MNHEY; CDR2 reads SMNVEV (reference sequence). Losses at the gene ends were 6 bases for V and 8 bases for J; bases not matched to a gene: 8. In DNA form, the CDR3 reads TGTGCCAGCAGCCGACAGGGGATGGGGGAAAAACTGTTTTTT. Its protein is CASSRQGMGEKLFF.

The chain recombines TRBV6-6 with TRBJ1-6, with D possibly TRBD1 on 5 matching bases. Germline-derived CDR1 and CDR2 are MNHNY and SVGAGI (reference sequence). V was cut by 6 bases and J by 4 bases, with 13 bases left in between. The CDR3 contains 15 residues. CDR3 amino acids: CASRLSTVYNSPLHF. For the CDR3, the DNA is TGTGCCAGCAGACTCTCGACAGTTTATAATTCACCCCTCCACTTT.

This clonotype came up a few times. The rearrangement uses TRBV6-5 and TRBJ2-7, with D perhaps matching TRBD1 (7 bases). V was pared by 2 bases and J by 4 bases, with 15 bases between. There are 15 residues in the CDR3. Germline-derived CDR1 and CDR2 are MNHEY and SVGAGI. CDR3 coding DNA: TGTGCCAGCAGTTACAGGGCAGGGGGGCGGTACGAGCAGTACTTC. Its protein product is CASSYRAGGRYEQYF.

Points on this clonotype: This may stem from a read error, because a much larger clone lies one nucleotide away. This rearrangement joins TRBV6-5 to TRBJ1-1; tentatively, D is TRBD1 (5 bases). CDR3 length: 15 amino acids. Germline values: CDR1 MNHEY, CDR2 SVGAGI. The CDR3 loop is CTSSEGRPQGTEAFF. CDR3 DNA: TGTACCAGCAGTGAAGGCAGGCCCCAGGGCACTGAAGCTTTCTTT.

This clonotype was counted a single time. The chain links TRBV12-3 or TRBV12-4 to TRBJ2-2; D is tentatively TRBD1 or TRBD2 (5 bases each). The CDR3 has 16 residues. Trimming pared 7 bases from V and 3 bases from J, leaving 18 bases between. The CDR3 region is CASKSYRGTDTGELFF. CDR3 bases: TGTGCCAGCAAATCATATCGAGGGACGGACACCGGGGAGCTGTTTTTT.

The gene calls are TRBV7-9 and TRBJ1-4; 8 nucleotides line up with TRBD1. CDR1 is SEHNR and CDR2 is FQNEAQ in the germline V gene (reference sequence). After removal of 4 bases from V and 8 bases from J, the junction contained 12 bases not matched to a gene. The CDR3 is 16 residues long. CDR3 nucleotides: TGTGCCAGCAGCTCCCATCGAACAGGGGGAGGAGAAAAACTGTTTTTT. Protein sequence: CASSSHRTGGGEKLFF.

This clonotype was counted at least ten times. The chain couples TRBV7-9 to TRBJ1-5; D remains ambiguous. The CDR3 extends over 12 amino acids. Trimming removed 6 bases at V and 5 bases at J, with 8 bases between. Germline loops: CDR1 SEHNR, CDR2 FQNEAQ (reference sequence). CDR3: CASSGRDQPQHF. CDR3 nucleotide sequence: TGTGCCAGCAGTGGTCGGGATCAGCCCCAGCATTTT.

This clonotype was recorded a few times. This chain connects TRBV10-3 to TRBJ2-3, with unresolved D. V was pared by 3 bases and J by 0 bases, with 4 bases between. From germline, CDR1 is ENHRY and CDR2 SYGVKD. The CDR3 extends over 13 amino acids. CDR3 residues: CAISDRSTDTQYF. As DNA, the CDR3 is TGTGCCATCAGTGATCGTAGCACAGATACGCAGTATTTT.

This clonotype was counted a few times. The chain is built from TRBV10-3 and TRBJ1-1; perhaps TRBD1 as D (6 bases). This CDR3 has 16 amino acids. Looked up from germline, CDR1 is ENHRY and CDR2 is SYGVKD. Deletions cut 6 bases from V and 0 bases from J, with 17 bases between. CDR3 in DNA: TGTGCCATCAGCGAGGACAGCCTTAATATGAACACTGAAGCTTTCTTT. Translated: CAISEDSLNMNTEAFF.

The chain is built from TRBV19 and TRBJ2-7; D is undetermined. The CDR3 sequence is 14 residues long. V gave up 5 bases and J gave up 2 bases, with 13 bases separating them. Germline V gene data show CDR1 as LNHDA and CDR2 as SQIVND (reference sequence). Here the CDR3 DNA reads TGTGCCAGTAGTTATACCGCACCCCCCTACGAGCAGTACTTC. Its translation: CASSYTAPPYEQYF.

This chain links TRBV28 with TRBJ1-2; D remains unclear. V shed 6 bases and J shed 3 bases, with 17 bases lying between them. Germline V gene lookup returns CDR1 MDHEN and CDR2 SYDVKM. The CDR3 is made up of 15 amino acids. The CDR3 region has the DNA TGTGCCAGCAGCCCTACACGATGGTCCTACTATGGCTACACCTTC. Amino acids: CASSPTRWSYYGYTF.

Here the CDR3 reads CASSPLTGVHEKLFF. The CDR3 nucleotides are TGTGCCAGCAGCCCACTGACAGGTGTACATGAAAAACTGTTTTTT. This rearrangement joins TRBV7-9 to TRBJ1-4; possibly TRBD1 for D (6 bases). The CDR3 extends over 15 amino acids. V dropped 5 bases and J dropped 6 bases, with 16 bases sitting between them. CDR1 and CDR2 from the germline V gene are SEHNR and FQNEAQ (reference sequence).

This clonotype has just a few counts. The CDR3 region is CASSVGGGTQNIQYF. DNA of the CDR3: TGTGCCAGCAGCGTAGGGGGAGGGACCCAAAACATTCAGTACTTC. V is TRBV9 and J is TRBJ2-4, with 7 bases lining up with TRBD2. Germline V gives CDR1 SGDLS, CDR2 YYNGEE. This CDR3 has 15 residues. V was clipped by 0 bases and J by 5 bases; unmatched bases: 5.